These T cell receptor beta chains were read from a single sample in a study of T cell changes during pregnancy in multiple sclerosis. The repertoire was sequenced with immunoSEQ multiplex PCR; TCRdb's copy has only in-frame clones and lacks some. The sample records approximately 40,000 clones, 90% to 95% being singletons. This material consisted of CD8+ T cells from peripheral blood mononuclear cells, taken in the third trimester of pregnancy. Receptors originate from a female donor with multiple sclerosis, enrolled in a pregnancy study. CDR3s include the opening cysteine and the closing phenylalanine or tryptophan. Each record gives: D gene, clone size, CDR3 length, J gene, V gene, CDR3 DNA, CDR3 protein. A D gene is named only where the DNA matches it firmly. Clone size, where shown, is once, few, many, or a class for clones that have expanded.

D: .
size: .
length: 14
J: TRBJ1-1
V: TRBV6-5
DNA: TGTGCCAGCAGTGCCGGGACACTGAACACTGAAGCTTTCTTT
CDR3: CASSAGTLNTEAFF

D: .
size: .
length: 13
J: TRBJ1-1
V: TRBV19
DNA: TGTGCCAGTAGTTCGGGGGGGAACACTGAAGCTTTCTTT
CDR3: CASSSGGNTEAFF

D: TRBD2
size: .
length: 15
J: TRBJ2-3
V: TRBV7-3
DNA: TGTGCCAGCAGCCCCAGCGGGGGGGCCGCAGATACGCAGTATTTT
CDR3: CASSPSGGAADTQYF

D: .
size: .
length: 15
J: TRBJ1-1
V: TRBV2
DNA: TGTGCCAGCAGTGAAATGCGGAACGGCGACACTGAAGCTTTCTTT
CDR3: CASSEMRNGDTEAFF

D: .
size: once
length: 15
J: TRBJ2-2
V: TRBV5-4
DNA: TGTGCCAGCAGCCCACTTCCTCGCGGGACCGGGGAGCTGTTTTTT
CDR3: CASSPLPRGTGELFF

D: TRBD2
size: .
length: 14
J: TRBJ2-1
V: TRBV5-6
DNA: TGTGCCAGCAGCACGGGGGGGCATTTGAATGAGCAGTTCTTC
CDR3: CASSTGGHLNEQFF

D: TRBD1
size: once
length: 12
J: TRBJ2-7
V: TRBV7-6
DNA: TGTGCCAGCAGCTTTCCGGGACAGGAGCAGTACTTC
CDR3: CASSFPGQEQYF

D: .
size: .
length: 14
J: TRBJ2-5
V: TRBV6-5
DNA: TGTGCCAGCTCTGCGACAGATTACCAAGAGACCCAGTACTTC
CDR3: CASSATDYQETQYF

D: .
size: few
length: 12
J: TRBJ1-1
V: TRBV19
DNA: TGTGCCAGTAGTCCCCCGGGGACTGAAGCTTTCTTT
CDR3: CASSPPGTEAFF

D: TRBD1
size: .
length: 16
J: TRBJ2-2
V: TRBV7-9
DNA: TGTGCCAGCAGCACGAGACAGGGGAGTGGGACCGGGGAGCTGTTTTTT
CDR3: CASSTRQGSGTGELFF

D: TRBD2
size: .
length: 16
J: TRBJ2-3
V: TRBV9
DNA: TGTGCCAGCAGCGTAGTCGACGGGGGGTACACAGATACGCAGTATTTT
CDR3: CASSVVDGGYTDTQYF

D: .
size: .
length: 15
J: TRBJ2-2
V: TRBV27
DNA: TGTGCCAGCAGACAGCCCCTGTACCTACCCGGGGAGCTGTTTTTT
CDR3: CASRQPLYLPGELFF

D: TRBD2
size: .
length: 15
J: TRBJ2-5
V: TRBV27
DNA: TGTGCCAGCACTTCTAGCGGGGGAGGCCAAGAGACCCAGTACTTC
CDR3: CASTSSGGGQETQYF

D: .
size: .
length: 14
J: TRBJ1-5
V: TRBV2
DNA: TGTGCCAGCTTAAATGGAACAGACAATCAGCCCCAGCATTTT
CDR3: CASLNGTDNQPQHF

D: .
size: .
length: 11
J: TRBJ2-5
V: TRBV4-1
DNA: TGCGCCAGCAGCCAAGAAGCTACCCAGTACTTC
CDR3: CASSQEATQYF

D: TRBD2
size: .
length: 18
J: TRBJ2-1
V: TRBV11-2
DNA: TGTGCCAGCAGCTTGGGGTCGGGAGGAGCGGCTGCCTACAATGAGCAGTTCTTC
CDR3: CASSLGSGGAAAYNEQFF

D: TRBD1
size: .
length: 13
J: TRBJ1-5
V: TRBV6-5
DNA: TGTGCCAGCAGCTACTCGGACAGGCAGCCCCAGCATTTT
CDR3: CASSYSDRQPQHF

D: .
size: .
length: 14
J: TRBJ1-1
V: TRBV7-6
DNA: TGTGCCAGCAGCAAGGGACTCATGAACACTGAAGCTTTCTTT
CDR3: CASSKGLMNTEAFF

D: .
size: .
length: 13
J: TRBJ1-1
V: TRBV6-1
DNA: TGTGCCAGCAGTGAATTCAGGGCCATTGAAGCTTTCTTT
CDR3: CASSEFRAIEAFF